Listed below are T cell receptor beta chains from one sample, sequenced in a study of CD8+ T cells in alopecia areata. The assay was immunoSEQ multiplex PCR, and TCRdb's table has in-frame clones only and misses some. This sample has more than 95,000 clones, with around 50% found just once. The specimen was CD4+ T cells sorted from blood. The receptors come from a human donor in good health. CDR3s leave out the opening cysteine and the closing phenylalanine or tryptophan. Each record gives: J gene, CDR3 length, V gene, clone size, CDR3 protein. Rows may omit the clone size; those that give it use once, few, many or a size class.

J: TRBJ1-2; length: 12; V: TRBV18; size: -; CDR3: ASSPSFQGSRYT
J: TRBJ2-6; length: 18; V: TRBV4-2; size: -; CDR3: ASSQDRMLEGSAGANVLT
J: TRBJ2-4; length: 15; V: TRBV5-6; size: -; CDR3: ASSWATGTSGALSQY
J: TRBJ1-1; length: 11; V: TRBV5-6; size: -; CDR3: ASSLGVNTEAF
J: TRBJ1-1; length: 11; V: TRBV15; size: -; CDR3: ATSKGGNTEAF
J: TRBJ2-1; length: 14; V: TRBV7-2; size: -; CDR3: ASSPRGTSGGPPQF
J: TRBJ2-7; length: 11; V: TRBV6-5; size: -; CDR3: ASSSDGTYEQY
J: TRBJ1-1; length: 11; V: TRBV5-6; size: once; CDR3: ASSLQMNTEAF
J: TRBJ2-1; length: 14; V: TRBV11-3; size: -; CDR3: ASSLVYSGGNNEQF
J: TRBJ2-5; length: 14; V: TRBV15; size: -; CDR3: ATSRDLDRPKETQY